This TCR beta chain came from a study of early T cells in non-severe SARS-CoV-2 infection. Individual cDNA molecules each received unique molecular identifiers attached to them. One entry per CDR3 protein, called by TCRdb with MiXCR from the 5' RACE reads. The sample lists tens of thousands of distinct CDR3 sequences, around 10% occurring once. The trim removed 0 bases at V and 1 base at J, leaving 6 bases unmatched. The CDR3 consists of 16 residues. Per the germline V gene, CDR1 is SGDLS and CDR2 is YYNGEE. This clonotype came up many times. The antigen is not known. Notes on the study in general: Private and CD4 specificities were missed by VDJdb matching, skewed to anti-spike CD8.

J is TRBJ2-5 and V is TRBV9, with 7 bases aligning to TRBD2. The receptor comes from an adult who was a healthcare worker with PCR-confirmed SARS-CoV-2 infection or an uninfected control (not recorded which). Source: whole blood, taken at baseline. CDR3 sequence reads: CASSVVSSGIQETQYF. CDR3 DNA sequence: TGTGCCAGCAGCGTAGTGTCTAGCGGAATCCAAGAGACCCAGTACTTC.